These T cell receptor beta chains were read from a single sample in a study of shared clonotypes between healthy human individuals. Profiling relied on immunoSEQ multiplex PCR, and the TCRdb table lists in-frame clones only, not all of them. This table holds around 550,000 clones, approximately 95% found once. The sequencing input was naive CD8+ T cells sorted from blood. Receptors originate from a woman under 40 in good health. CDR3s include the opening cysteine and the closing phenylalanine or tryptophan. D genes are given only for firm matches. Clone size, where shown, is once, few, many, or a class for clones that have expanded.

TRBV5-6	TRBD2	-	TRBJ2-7	TGTGCCAGCAGCTGGGGGGGATCCTACGAGCAGTACTTC	CASSWGGSYEQYF
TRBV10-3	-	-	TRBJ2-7	TGTGCCATCAGGGATCAAGGCTACGAGCAGTACTTC	CAIRDQGYEQYF
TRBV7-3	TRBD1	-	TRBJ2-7	TGTGCCAGCAGCCCTGGGCAGGGGGCGGACGAGCAGTACTTC	CASSPGQGADEQYF
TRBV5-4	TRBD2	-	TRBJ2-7	TGTGCCAGCAGCTTGAGCCCCGGGGGGGAGCAGTACTTC	CASSLSPGGEQYF
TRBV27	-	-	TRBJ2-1	TGTGCCAGCAGCCCGCGCTCCTACAATGAGCAGTTCTTC	CASSPRSYNEQFF
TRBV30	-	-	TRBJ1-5	TGTGCCTGGAGTGTGGGGCAGGGGAGCCAGCCCCAGCATTTT	CAWSVGQGSQPQHF
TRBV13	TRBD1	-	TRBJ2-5	TGTGCCAGCGAAGGAGAGGACAGGCCAATCCATGAGACCCAGTACTTC	CASEGEDRPIHETQYF
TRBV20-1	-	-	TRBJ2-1	TGCAGTGCTAGAGTAATTACTGAGCAGTTCTTC	CSARVITEQFF
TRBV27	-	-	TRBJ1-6	TGTGCCAGCAGTTTAACAGGGTGGTCCTATAATTCACCCCTCCACTTT	CASSLTGWSYNSPLHF
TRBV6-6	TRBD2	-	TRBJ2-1	TGTGCCAGCAGTAACCGACTAGCGGGCAATGAGCAGTTCTTC	CASSNRLAGNEQFF
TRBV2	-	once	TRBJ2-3	TGTGCCAGCACTCCCAGGGGCTCCCGGTCTGGCACAGATACGCAGTATTTT	CASTPRGSRSGTDTQYF
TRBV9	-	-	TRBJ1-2	TGTGCCAGCAGCGGCAACAGGGAGACTAACTATGGCTACACCTTC	CASSGNRETNYGYTF
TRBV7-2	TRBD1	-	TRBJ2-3	TGTGCCAGCAGCTTAGTTCCGGGACAGGGGGCAGATACGCAGTATTTT	CASSLVPGQGADTQYF
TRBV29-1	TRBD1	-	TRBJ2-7	TGCAGCGGCCGGGACAGCCCCTACGAGCAGTACTTC	CSGRDSPYEQYF
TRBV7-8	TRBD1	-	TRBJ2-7	TGTGCCAGCAGCCCCGGACAGGGGGGGTTCTACGAGCAGTACTTC	CASSPGQGGFYEQYF
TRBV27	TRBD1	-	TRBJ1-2	TGTGCCAGCAGTCTCAGGGACAGGGGAATCTATGGCTACACCTTC	CASSLRDRGIYGYTF
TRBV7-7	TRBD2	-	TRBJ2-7	TGTGCCAGCAGCTTAGGGGCCCCGACTAGCGGCCTTCACTACGAGCAGTACTTC	CASSLGAPTSGLHYEQYF
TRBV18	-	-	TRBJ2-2	TGTGCCAGCTCACTTCGACGATACGGAGCCGGGGAGCTGTTTTTT	CASSLRRYGAGELFF
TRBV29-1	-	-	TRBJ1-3	TGCAGCGTTGTGATCTGGGAGAGCTCTGGAAACACCATATATTTT	CSVVIWESSGNTIYF
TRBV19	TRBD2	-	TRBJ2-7	TGTGCCAGTAGGAATCTAGCGGGCCTTGACGAGCAGTACTTC	CASRNLAGLDEQYF
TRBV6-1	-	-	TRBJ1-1	TGTGCCAGCAGTTCCTGGACATCCATGAACACTGAAGCTTTCTTT	CASSSWTSMNTEAFF
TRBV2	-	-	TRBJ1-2	TGTGCCAGCAGTGGCGCAGGGAACTATGGCTACACCTTC	CASSGAGNYGYTF
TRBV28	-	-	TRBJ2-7	TGTGCCAGCCAACCGACGACTAGATTTGGCGAGCAGTACTTC	CASQPTTRFGEQYF
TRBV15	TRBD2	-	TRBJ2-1	TGTGCCACCGGGGTAGCGGGAGAACTTGAGCAGTTCTTC	CATGVAGELEQFF
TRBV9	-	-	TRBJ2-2	TGTGCCAGCAGCCCCTTTGATGGGAGTAACACCGGGGAGCTGTTTTTT	CASSPFDGSNTGELFF
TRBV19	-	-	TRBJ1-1	TGTGCCAGTAGTATAGCACCTTCAACCGAGGCTTTCTTT	CASSIAPSTEAFF
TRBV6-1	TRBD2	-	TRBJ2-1	TGTGCCAGCAGTGAAATGACGGGGGGAGCCTTAGGTGAGCAGTTCTTC	CASSEMTGGALGEQFF
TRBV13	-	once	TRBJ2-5	TGTGCCAGCAGCTTCGGGGGAGGAGGAACGGAGACCCAGTACTTC	CASSFGGGGTETQYF
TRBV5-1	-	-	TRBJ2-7	TGCGCCAGCAGCTTTGAGGGCTACGAGCAGTACTTC	CASSFEGYEQYF
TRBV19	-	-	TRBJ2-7	TGTGCCAGTAGTCAAGAGACGGACTACTCCTACGAGCAGTACTTC	CASSQETDYSYEQYF
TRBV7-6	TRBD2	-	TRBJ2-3	TGTGCCAGCAGCCCGGGAGGGGGGCTAACAGATACGCAGTATTTT	CASSPGGGLTDTQYF
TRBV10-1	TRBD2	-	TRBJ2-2	TGCGCCAGCAGCCTGGGACTATACGCGAACACCGGGGAGCTGTTTTTT	CASSLGLYANTGELFF
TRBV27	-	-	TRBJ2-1	TGTGCCAGCAGACTTGGCGGGGTTCTGAATGAGCAGTTCTTC	CASRLGGVLNEQFF
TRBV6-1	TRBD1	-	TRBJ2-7	TGTGCCAGCAGTGAATTGGGGACAGGGGACCTCTACGAGCAGTACTTC	CASSELGTGDLYEQYF
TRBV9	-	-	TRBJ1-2	TGTGCCAGCAGCGGGTGGCGGCGCGGACATAACTATGGCTACACCTTC	CASSGWRRGHNYGYTF
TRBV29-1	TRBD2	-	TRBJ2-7	TGCAGCGTTGCGGCGGGGGTCCGCTACGAGCAGTACTTC	CSVAAGVRYEQYF
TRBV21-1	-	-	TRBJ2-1	TGTGCCAGACCCCGGGAGTTCGGGGATGAGCAGTTCTTC	CARPREFGDEQFF
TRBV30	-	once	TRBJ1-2	TGTGCCTCCCCTCGGAGCAAGGATGGCTACACCTTC	CASPRSKDGYTF
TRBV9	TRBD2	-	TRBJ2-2	TGTGCCAGCAGCGGGGGACTAGCGGGAGAGCGCAACACCGGGGAGCTGTTTTTT	CASSGGLAGERNTGELFF
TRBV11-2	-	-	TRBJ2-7	TGTGCCAGCAGCTTAGGTGGTCTAGTGAGTCCCGGATGGGACGAGCAGTACTTC	CASSLGGLVSPGWDEQYF
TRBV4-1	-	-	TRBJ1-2	TGCGCCAGCGGGGGTTTCGCCAGGAAGGACTATGGCTACACCTTC	CASGGFARKDYGYTF
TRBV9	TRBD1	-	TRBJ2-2	TGTGCCAGCAGCGGTGGGACAGGGAGGCCCGGGGAGCTGTTTTTT	CASSGGTGRPGELFF